These 22 T cell receptor beta chains were sequenced from one sample in a study of chemoradiotherapy in HPV16-positive cancers. Here immunoSEQ multiplex PCR was the method, and the copy in TCRdb shows in-frame clones only, minus some. The data hold 20,000 to 25,000 clones, with approximately 87% observed a single time. Sequencing was performed on blood, taken from a patient who underwent chemoradiotherapy. These receptors were obtained from a human donor with HPV-associated anogenital cancer.

This CDR3 is CASSETGNNYGYTF. CDR3 nucleotides: TGTGCCAGCAGTGAGACAGGGAATAACTATGGCTACACCTTC. The chain joins TRBV27 to TRBJ1-2; 7 bases match TRBD1. Germline CDR1 and CDR2: MNHEY and SMNVEV (reference sequence). V lost 5 bases, J lost 1 base, and 4 bases stayed unmatched. This CDR3 spans 14 amino acids.

This chain connects TRBV28 to TRBJ2-7, with D possibly matching TRBD2 (5 bases). Germline CDR1 is MDHEN and CDR2 is SYDVKM. The length of the CDR3 is 14 residues. Trimming pared 5 bases from V and 5 bases from J, leaving 16 bases between. CDR3 residues: CASSRALVNNEQYF. For the CDR3, the DNA is TGTGCCAGCAGTAGAGCACTAGTGAATAACGAGCAGTACTTC.

In DNA, the CDR3 is TGTGCCACCCAACCGGGACAGGGGATGGAAGGTTTCGGAAACACCATATATTTT. Encoded protein: CATQPGQGMEGFGNTIYF. The chain combines TRBV2 with TRBJ1-3; TRBD1 matches at 10 bases. The length of the CDR3 is 18 residues. The trim removed 10 bases at V and 4 bases at J, leaving 19 bases unmatched. CDR1 is SNHLY, CDR2 FYNNEI, per germline.

The chain joins TRBV9 to TRBJ2-2, with 8 positions matching TRBD1. CDR1 and CDR2 from the germline V gene are SGDLS and YYNGEE. The trim removed 4 bases at V and 4 bases at J, leaving 9 bases unmatched. CDR3 length equals 16 residues. Here the CDR3 reads CASSPTGGPSTGELFF. CDR3 coding DNA: TGTGCCAGCAGCCCAACAGGGGGGCCCAGCACCGGGGAGCTGTTTTTT.

The chain is built from TRBV18 and TRBJ1-3, with a weak D call TRBD1 (6 bases). The germline gives CDR1 KGHSH, CDR2 LQKENI. V lost 4 bases and J lost 2, with 9 bases in between. The length of the CDR3 is 14 residues. The CDR3 DNA follows: TGTGCCAGCTCACGACAGGAGACTGGAAACACCATATATTTT. This codes for CASSRQETGNTIYF.

The rearrangement links TRBV27 to TRBJ2-1, with TRBD1 matching over 12 bases. V trimming: 3 bases; J trimming: 7 bases; junction bases outside the gene matches: 4. The germline CDR1 and CDR2 sequences are MNHEY and SMNVEV (reference sequence). The length of the CDR3 is 15 residues. The CDR3 spells CASSLGTGGGNEQFF. DNA for the CDR3: TGTGCCAGCAGTTTGGGGACAGGGGGCGGAAATGAGCAGTTCTTC.

The chain couples TRBV18 to TRBJ2-3; D is unclear. Per germline, CDR1 KGHSH and CDR2 LQKENI. V gave up 1 base and J gave up 0 bases, with 11 bases separating them. This CDR3 region has 16 residues. CDR3 bases: TGTGCCAGCTCACCACAGCACGGTACTAGCACAGATACGCAGTATTTT. It is translated as CASSPQHGTSTDTQYF.

This sequence joins TRBV6-1 and TRBJ2-7; TRBD1 matches at 10 bases. The ends lost 1 base at V and 4 bases at J; junction bases unmatched: 4. The CDR3 extends over 15 amino acids. The germline gives CDR1 MNHNS, CDR2 SASEGT. Written as DNA, the CDR3 is TGTGCCAGCAGTGAAGGGGGGACAGGGGCGTACGAGCAGTACTTC. Its protein is CASSEGGTGAYEQYF.

CDR3 nucleotides: TGCAGCGTTGTCCGACAGGGTTCCTACGAGCAGTACTTC. It is translated as CSVVRQGSYEQYF. V usage is TRBV29-1 and J usage is TRBJ2-7; TRBD1 aligns across 7 bases. The germline gives CDR1 SQVTM, CDR2 ANQGSEA. The CDR3 contains 13 residues. V was pared by 4 bases and J by 1 base, with 4 bases of the junction left unmatched.

CDR3 nucleotides: TGCGCCAGCAGCCAACACCCGACTAGCGGGGGCCGTGGATGGACCGGGGAGCTGTTTTTT. The encoded protein is CASSQHPTSGGRGWTGELFF. The rearrangement joins TRBV5-1 to TRBJ2-2; 12 nucleotides align to TRBD2. With V trimmed by 4 bases and J by 5 bases, 18 bases remained unmatched. CDR3 size: 20 residues. Germline assignment: CDR1 SGHRS and CDR2 YFSETQ. Full variable domain (outside the CDR3, taken from reference TRBV5-1 and TRBJ2-2): KAGVTQTPRYLIKTRGQQVTLSCSPISGHRSVSWYQQTPGQGLQFLFEYFSETQRNKGNFPGRFSGRQFSNSRSEMNVSTLELGDSALYLCASSQHPTSGGRGWTGELFFGEGSRLTVL.

V usage is TRBV5-4 and J usage is TRBJ2-5; tentatively, D is TRBD1 (6 bases). Germline CDR1 SGHNT, CDR2 YYREEE (reference sequence). The CDR3 loop spans 15 amino acids. Trimming took off 4 bases at V and 4 bases at J, with 17 bases between the two ends. The DNA of the CDR3 is TGTGCCAGCAGCATACAGGGTCGGGTGGGAGAGACCCAGTACTTC. As protein: CASSIQGRVGETQYF. Complete variable domain (other parts from reference TRBV5-4 and TRBJ2-5): ETGVTQSPTHLIKTRGQQVTLRCSSQSGHNTVSWYQQALGQGPQFIFQYYREEENGRGNFPPRFSGLQFPNYSSELNVNALELDDSALYLCASSIQGRVGETQYFGPGTRLLVL.

The rearrangement joins TRBV19 to TRBJ1-5; 7 nucleotides line up with TRBD1. Germline CDR1 reads LNHDA; CDR2 reads SQIVND (reference sequence). The CDR3 consists of 14 residues. V lost 6 bases to trimming and J lost 5 bases; unmatched junction nucleotides: 7. The CDR3 nucleotides read TGTGCCAGTAGGGTCCCGAGGGGGCATCAGCCCCAGCATTTT. Its translation: CASRVPRGHQPQHF.

V is TRBV19 and J is TRBJ1-5, with a possible D match to TRBD1 (6 bases). V lost 4 bases, J lost 3 bases, and 19 bases lay in between. Germline CDR1 is LNHDA and CDR2 is SQIVND (reference sequence). The CDR3 is made up of 17 amino acids. CDR3 sequence: CASSTGGGRRDNQPQHF. The CDR3, as DNA: TGTGCCAGTAGTACCGGTGGGGGCCGAAGAGACAATCAGCCCCAGCATTTT.

V and J are TRBV23-1 and TRBJ2-4; D is possibly TRBD2 (5 bases). TRBV23-1 is designated an ORF whose function remains uncertain. The CDR3 runs 17 residues. Deletions cut 1 base from V and 0 bases from J, with 13 bases between. CDR3 DNA sequence: TGCGCCAGCAGTCAATTTCGGGGTCCCGTAGCCAAAAACATTCAGTACTTC. Protein product: CASSQFRGPVAKNIQYF.

The rearrangement links TRBV19 to TRBJ2-6; D may correspond to TRBD1 or TRBD2 (5 bases each). Germline V gene sequence: CDR1 LNHDA, CDR2 SQIVND (reference sequence). CDR3 length equals 15 residues. V lost 4 bases, J lost 2 bases, and 9 bases lay in between. As DNA, the CDR3 is TGTGCCAGTAGTACCGGGACCGCTGGGGCCAACGTCCTGACTTTC. This encodes CASSTGTAGANVLTF. Full variable domain (outside the CDR3, taken from reference TRBV19 and TRBJ2-6): DGGITQSPKYLFRKEGQNVTLSCEQNLNHDAMYWYRQDPGQGLRLIYYSQIVNDFQKGDIAEGYSVSREKKESFPLTVTSAQKNPTAFYLCASSTGTAGANVLTFGAGSRLTVL.

V usage is TRBV14 and J usage is TRBJ1-1; weak D call: TRBD1 (5 bases). Trimming removed 0 bases from V and 1 base from J, with 9 bases in between. Germline V lookup: CDR1 SGHDN, CDR2 FVKESK. CDR3 length equals 15 residues. CDR3 protein: CASSQDGRANTEAFF. The DNA of the CDR3 is TGTGCCAGCAGCCAAGATGGCAGGGCGAACACTGAAGCTTTCTTT.

The chain uses TRBV5-5 and TRBJ1-2; 9 bases match TRBD1. Trimming at V came to 2 bases and at J to 8 bases, leaving 7 bases not matched to a gene. CDR1 SGHKS and CDR2 YYEKEE come from the germline V gene (reference sequence). The CDR3 has 14 amino acids. The chain's CDR3 is CASSLPGTGKGYTF. In DNA form, the CDR3 reads TGTGCCAGCAGCTTACCCGGGACAGGGAAGGGCTACACCTTC. The full variable domain, rest sourced from reference TRBV5-5 and TRBJ1-2, is DAGVTQSPTHLIKTRGQQVTLRCSPISGHKSVSWYQQVLGQGPQFIFQYYEKEERGRGNFPDRFSARQFPNYSSELNVNALLLGDSALYLCASSLPGTGKGYTFGSGTRLTVV.

The chain uses TRBV19 and TRBJ1-5; a weak D match, TRBD1 (5 bases). V shed 6 bases and J shed 6 bases, with 9 bases lying between them. Germline assignment: CDR1 LNHDA and CDR2 SQIVND (reference sequence). The CDR3 length is 12 residues. This chain's CDR3 is CASRVGGQPQHF. CDR3 bases: TGTGCCAGTAGAGTGGGGGGTCAGCCCCAGCATTTT. The full variable domain, rest sourced from reference TRBV19 and TRBJ1-5, is DGGITQSPKYLFRKEGQNVTLSCEQNLNHDAMYWYRQDPGQGLRLIYYSQIVNDFQKGDIAEGYSVSREKKESFPLTVTSAQKNPTAFYLCASRVGGQPQHFGDGTRLSIL.

The CDR3 here is CASSWRGTVSSGNTIYF. The CDR3 DNA sequence: TGTGCCAGCAGCTGGCGGGGGACGGTTAGCTCTGGAAACACCATATATTTT. The chain carries TRBV5-6 and TRBJ1-3, with a weak D call TRBD1 (5 bases). Germline V gene lookup returns CDR1 SGHDT and CDR2 YYEEEE. Between the trimmed V and J ends, which lost 3 bases and 0 bases, there was a span of 16 bases. This CDR3 comprises 17 residues. Filled out from reference TRBV5-6 and TRBJ1-3, the complete variable domain reads DAGVTQSPTHLIKTRGQQVTLRCSPKSGHDTVSWYQQALGQGPQFIFQYYEEEERQRGNFPDRFSGHQFPNYSSELNVNALLLGDSALYLCASSWRGTVSSGNTIYFGEGSWLTVV.

The chain links TRBV15 to TRBJ1-1; TRBD1 matches at 7 bases. V dropped 3 bases and J dropped 3; count of bases not matched to a gene: 4. Germline V gene sequence: CDR1 LNHNV, CDR2 YYDKDF (reference sequence). The CDR3 loop spans 14 amino acids. The CDR3: CATSRGQYHTEAFF. CDR3 sequence (DNA): TGTGCCACCAGCAGGGGACAGTACCACACTGAAGCTTTCTTT.

The CDR3 nucleotides are TGTGCCAGCAGGAAGACGGGGGCCTACCAAGAGACCCAGTACTTC. Protein product: CASRKTGAYQETQYF. The chain combines TRBV2 with TRBJ2-5; D possibly matches TRBD1 or TRBD2 (6 bases each). The CDR3 covers 15 residues. The V end was cut by 6 bases, the J end by 0 bases, with 14 bases between. CDR1 is SNHLY and CDR2 is FYNNEI in the germline V gene.

This clone has only a few counts. CDR3: CASSEGGRVQPQHF. DNA for the CDR3: TGTGCCAGCAGTGAAGGGGGGAGGGTTCAGCCCCAGCATTTT. This chain joins TRBV25-1 and TRBJ1-5; D is possibly TRBD1 (5 bases). This CDR3 contains 14 residues. V shed 2 bases and J shed 6 bases, with 11 bases lying between them. Germline values: CDR1 MGHDK, CDR2 SYGVNS.